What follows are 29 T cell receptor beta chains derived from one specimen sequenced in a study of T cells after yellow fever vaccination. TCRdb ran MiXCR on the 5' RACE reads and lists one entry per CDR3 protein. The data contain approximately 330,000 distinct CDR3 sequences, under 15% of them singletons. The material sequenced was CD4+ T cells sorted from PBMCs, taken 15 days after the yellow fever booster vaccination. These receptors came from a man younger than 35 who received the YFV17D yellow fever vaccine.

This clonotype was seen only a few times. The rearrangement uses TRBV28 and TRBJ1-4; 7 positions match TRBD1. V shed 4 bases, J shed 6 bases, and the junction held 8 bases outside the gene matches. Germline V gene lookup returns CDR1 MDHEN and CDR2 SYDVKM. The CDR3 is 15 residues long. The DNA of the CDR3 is TGTGCCAGCAGTTCGTCGGGACAGTCTCATGAAAAACTGTTTTTT. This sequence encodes CASSSSGQSHEKLFF. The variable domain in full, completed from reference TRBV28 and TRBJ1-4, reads DVKVTQSSRYLVKRTGEKVFLECVQDMDHENMFWYRQDPGLGLRLIYFSYDVKMKEKGDIPEGYSVSREKKERFSLILESASTNQTSMYLCASSSSGQSHEKLFFGSGTQLSVL.

The CDR3 sequence: CASSLTGVPGELFF. The CDR3 nucleotides are TGTGCCAGCAGTTTAACAGGGGTCCCCGGGGAGCTGTTTTTT. The J gene is TRBJ2-2, the V gene TRBV2; TRBD1 agrees at 7 bases. Per germline, CDR1 SNHLY and CDR2 FYNNEI. This CDR3 has 14 amino acids. Trimming removed 5 bases from V and 6 bases from J; junction bases left unmatched: 6.

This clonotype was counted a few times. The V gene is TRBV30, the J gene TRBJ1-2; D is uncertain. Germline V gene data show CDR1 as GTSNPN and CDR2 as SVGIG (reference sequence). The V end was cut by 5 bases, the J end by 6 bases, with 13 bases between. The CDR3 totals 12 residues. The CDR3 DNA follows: TGTGCCTGGGCCCAGATGGTCGATGGCTACACCTTC. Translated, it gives CAWAQMVDGYTF. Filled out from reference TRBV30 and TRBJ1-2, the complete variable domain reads SQTIHQWPATLVQPVGSPLSLECTVEGTSNPNLYWYRQAAGRGLQLLFYSVGIGQISSEVPQNLSASRPQDRQFILSSKKLLLSDSGFYLCAWAQMVDGYTFGSGTRLTVV.

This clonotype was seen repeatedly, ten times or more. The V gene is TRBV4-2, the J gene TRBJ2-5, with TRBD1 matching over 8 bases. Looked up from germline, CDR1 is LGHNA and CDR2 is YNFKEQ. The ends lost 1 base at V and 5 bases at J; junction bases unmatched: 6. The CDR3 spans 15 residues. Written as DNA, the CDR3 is TGTGCCAGCAGCCAAGGCGGACAGGGAGGTGAGACCCAGTACTTC. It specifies CASSQGGQGGETQYF.

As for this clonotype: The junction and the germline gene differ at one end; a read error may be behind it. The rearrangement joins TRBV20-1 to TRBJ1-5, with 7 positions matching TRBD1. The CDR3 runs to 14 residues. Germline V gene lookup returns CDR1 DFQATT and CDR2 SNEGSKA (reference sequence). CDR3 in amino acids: CSAHKGASNQPLHF. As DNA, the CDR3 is TGCAGTGCGCACAAGGGGGCCAGCAATCAGCCCCTGCATTTT.

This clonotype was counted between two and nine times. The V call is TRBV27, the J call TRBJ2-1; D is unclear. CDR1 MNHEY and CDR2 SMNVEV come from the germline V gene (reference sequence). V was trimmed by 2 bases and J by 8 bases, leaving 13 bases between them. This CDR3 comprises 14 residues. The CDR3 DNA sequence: TGTGCCAGCAGTTTAAGGCACGGCCTCGATGAGCAGTTCTTC. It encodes CASSLRHGLDEQFF.

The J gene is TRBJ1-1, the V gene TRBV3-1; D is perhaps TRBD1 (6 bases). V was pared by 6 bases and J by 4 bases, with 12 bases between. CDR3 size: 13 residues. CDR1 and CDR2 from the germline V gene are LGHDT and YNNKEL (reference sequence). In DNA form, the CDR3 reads TGTGCCAGCAGTTCTGGGGGGGCCACTGAAGCTTTCTTT. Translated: CASSSGGATEAFF.

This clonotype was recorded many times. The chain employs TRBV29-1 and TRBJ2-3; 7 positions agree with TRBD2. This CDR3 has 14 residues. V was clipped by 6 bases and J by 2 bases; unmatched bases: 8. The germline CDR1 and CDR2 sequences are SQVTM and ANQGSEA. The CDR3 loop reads CSVGWLADTDTQYF. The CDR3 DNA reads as TGCAGCGTGGGTTGGCTAGCGGACACAGATACGCAGTATTTT.

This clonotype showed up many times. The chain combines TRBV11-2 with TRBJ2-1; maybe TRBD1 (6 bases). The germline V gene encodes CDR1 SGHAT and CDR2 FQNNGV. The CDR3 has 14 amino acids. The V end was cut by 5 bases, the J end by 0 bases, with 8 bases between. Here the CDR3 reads CASSGGYSYNEQFF. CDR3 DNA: TGTGCCAGCAGCGGGGGCTACTCCTACAATGAGCAGTTCTTC.

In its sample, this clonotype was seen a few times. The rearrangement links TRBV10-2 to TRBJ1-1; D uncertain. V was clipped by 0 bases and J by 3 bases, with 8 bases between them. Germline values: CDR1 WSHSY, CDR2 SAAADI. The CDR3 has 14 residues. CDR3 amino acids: CASSESTVDTEAFF. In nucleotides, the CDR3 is TGCGCCAGCAGTGAGTCTACCGTGGACACTGAAGCTTTCTTT.

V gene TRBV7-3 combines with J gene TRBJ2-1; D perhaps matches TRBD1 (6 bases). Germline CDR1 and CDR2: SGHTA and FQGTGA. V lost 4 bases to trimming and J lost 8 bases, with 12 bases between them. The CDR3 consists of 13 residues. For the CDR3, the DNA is TGTGCCAGCAGCTCCTTAGGGGGACATGAGCAGTTCTTC. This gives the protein CASSSLGGHEQFF.

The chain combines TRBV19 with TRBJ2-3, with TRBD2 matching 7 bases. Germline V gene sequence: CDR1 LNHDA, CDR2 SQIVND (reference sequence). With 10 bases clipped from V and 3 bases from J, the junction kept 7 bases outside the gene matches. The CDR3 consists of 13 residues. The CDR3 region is CAISRGYTDTQYF. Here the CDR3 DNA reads TGTGCCATTTCGCGGGGGTATACAGATACGCAGTATTTT.

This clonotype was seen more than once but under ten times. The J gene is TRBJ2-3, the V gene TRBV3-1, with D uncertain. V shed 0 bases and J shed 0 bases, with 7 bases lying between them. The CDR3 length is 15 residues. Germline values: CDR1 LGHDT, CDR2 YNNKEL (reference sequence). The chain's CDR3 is CASSQEARSTDTQYF. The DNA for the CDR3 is TGTGCCAGCAGCCAAGAAGCTAGGAGCACAGATACGCAGTATTTT.

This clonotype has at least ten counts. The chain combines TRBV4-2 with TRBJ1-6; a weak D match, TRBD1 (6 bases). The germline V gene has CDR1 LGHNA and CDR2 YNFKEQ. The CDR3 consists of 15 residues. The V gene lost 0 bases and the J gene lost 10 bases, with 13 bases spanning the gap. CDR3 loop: CASSQDWTVGSPLHF. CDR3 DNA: TGTGCCAGCAGCCAAGACTGGACAGTCGGGTCACCCCTCCACTTT.

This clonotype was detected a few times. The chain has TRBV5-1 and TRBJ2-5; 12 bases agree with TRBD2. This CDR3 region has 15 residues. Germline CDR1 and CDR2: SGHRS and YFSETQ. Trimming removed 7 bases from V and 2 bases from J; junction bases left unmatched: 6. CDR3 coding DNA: TGCGCCAGCCGCCCACTAGCGGGGGGACAAGAGACCCAGTACTTC. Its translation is CASRPLAGGQETQYF.

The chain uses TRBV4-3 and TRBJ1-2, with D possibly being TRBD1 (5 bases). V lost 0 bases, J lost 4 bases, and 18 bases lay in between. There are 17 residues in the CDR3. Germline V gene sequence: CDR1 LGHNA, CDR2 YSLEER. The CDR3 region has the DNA TGCGCCAGCAGCCAAGAAAACGCTCCCTGGGGGGTCTATGGCTACACCTTC. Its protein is CASSQENAPWGVYGYTF.

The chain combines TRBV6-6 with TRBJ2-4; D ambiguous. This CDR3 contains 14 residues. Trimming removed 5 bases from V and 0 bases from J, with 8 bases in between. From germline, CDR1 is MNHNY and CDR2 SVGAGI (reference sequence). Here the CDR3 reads CASSPRLAKNIQYF. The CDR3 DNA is TGTGCCAGCAGTCCTAGGTTAGCCAAAAACATTCAGTACTTC.

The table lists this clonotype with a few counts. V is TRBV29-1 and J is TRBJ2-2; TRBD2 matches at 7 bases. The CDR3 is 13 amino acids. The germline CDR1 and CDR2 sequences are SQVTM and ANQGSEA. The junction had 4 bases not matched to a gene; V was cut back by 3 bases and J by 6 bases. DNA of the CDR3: TGCAGCGTTGAGACCGGGGGGTCCGGGGAGCTGTTTTTT. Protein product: CSVETGGSGELFF.

The CDR3 region has the DNA TGCGCCAGCAGCTTGGGGAACCCTAACTATGGCTACACCTTC. Translation: CASSLGNPNYGYTF. The chain carries TRBV5-1 and TRBJ1-2, with D unresolved. V was shortened by 0 bases and J by 0 bases, with 6 bases between the two germline ends. From germline, CDR1 is SGHRS and CDR2 YFSETQ. The CDR3 is 14 amino acids.

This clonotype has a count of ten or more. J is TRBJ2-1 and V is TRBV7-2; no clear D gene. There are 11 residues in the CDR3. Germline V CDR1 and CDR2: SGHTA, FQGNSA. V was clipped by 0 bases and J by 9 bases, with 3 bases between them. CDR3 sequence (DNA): TGTGCCAGCAGCTTAGCTATTGAGCAGTTCTTC. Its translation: CASSLAIEQFF. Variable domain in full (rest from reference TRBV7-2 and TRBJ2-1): GAGVSQSPSNKVTEKGKDVELRCDPISGHTALYWYRQSLGQGLEFLIYFQGNSAPDKSGLPSDRFSAERTGGSVSTLTIQRTQQEDSAVYLCASSLAIEQFFGPGTRLTVL.

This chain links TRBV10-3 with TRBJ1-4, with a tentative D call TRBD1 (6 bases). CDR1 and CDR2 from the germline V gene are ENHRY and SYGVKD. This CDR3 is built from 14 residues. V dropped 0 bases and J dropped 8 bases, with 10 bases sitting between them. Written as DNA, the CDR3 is TGTGCCATCAGTGAGTCGGGAGGGGGAGAAAAACTGTTTTTT. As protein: CAISESGGGEKLFF.

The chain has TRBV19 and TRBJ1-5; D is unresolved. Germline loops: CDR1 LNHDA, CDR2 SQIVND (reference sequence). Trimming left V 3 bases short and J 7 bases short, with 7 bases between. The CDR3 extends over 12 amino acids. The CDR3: CASSIVRQPQHF. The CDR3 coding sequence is TGTGCCAGTAGTATCGTTAGGCAGCCCCAGCATTTT.

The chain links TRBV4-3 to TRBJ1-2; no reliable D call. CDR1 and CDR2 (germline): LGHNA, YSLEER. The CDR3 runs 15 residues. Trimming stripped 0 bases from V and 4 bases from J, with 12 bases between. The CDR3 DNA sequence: TGCGCCAGCAGCCAAGACTCAGAGAGTAGCTATGGCTACACCTTC. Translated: CASSQDSESSYGYTF.

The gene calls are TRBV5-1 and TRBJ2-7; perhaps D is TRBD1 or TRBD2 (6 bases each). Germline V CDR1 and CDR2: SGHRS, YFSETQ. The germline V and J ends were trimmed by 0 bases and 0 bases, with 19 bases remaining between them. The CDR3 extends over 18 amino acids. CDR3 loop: CASSLALGGGLTSYEQYF. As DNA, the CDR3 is TGCGCCAGCAGCTTGGCTCTGGGGGGCGGGTTGACCTCCTACGAGCAGTACTTC.

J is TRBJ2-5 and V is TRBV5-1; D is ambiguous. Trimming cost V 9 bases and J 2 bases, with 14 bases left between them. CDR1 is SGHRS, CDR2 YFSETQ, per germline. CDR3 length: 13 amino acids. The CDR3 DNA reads TGCGCCACCGCCCGAACCCCTCAAGAGACCCAGTACTTC. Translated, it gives CATARTPQETQYF.

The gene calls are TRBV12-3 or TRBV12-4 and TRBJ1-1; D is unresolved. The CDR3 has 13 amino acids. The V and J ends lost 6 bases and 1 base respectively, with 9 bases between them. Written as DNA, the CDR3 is TGTGCCAGCAGGAACCTGGGGAACACTGAAGCTTTCTTT. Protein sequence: CASRNLGNTEAFF.

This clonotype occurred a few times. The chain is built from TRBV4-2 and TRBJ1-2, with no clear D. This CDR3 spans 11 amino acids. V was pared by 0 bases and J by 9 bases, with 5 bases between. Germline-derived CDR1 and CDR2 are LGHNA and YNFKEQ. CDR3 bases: TGTGCCAGCAGCCAAGAGGGCAGCTACACCTTC. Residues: CASSQEGSYTF.

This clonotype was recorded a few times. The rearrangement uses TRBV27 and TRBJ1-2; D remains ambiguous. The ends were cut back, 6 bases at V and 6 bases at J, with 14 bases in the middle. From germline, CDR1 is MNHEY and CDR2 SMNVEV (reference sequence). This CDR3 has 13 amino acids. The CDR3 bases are TGTGCCAGCAGCCCACACGGAAACCATGGCTACACCTTC. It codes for CASSPHGNHGYTF.

The CDR3, as DNA: TGTGCCAGCAGCCAAGATCTAGGACTAGCTTCTTACGAGCAGTACGTC. Protein: CASSQDLGLASYEQYV. V gene TRBV4-2 combines with J gene TRBJ2-7; 8 bases fit TRBD2. CDR1 is LGHNA and CDR2 is YNFKEQ in the germline V gene. J lost 4 bases, V lost 0 bases, and 8 bases had no gene match. This CDR3 spans 16 amino acids.